This T cell receptor beta chain was sequenced in a study of T cell responses to AZD1222 COVID-19 vaccine. Assay used: immunoSEQ multiplex PCR; TCRdb lists only in-frame clones, some missing. The sample lists approximately 91,000 clones, 70% to 90% occurring once. A single count supports this clone. The antigen remains undetermined. The CDR3 is 15 residues long. Germline CDR1 MNHEY, CDR2 SVGAGI. Trimming removed 10 bases from V and 3 bases from J; junction bases left unmatched: 15. Whole-study findings and limits: Baseline testing showed seropositivity in only 5 or 6 AZD1222 recipients.

The clonotype comes from an adult in good health. The chain joins TRBV6-5 to TRBJ2-7, with 7 positions matching TRBD1. The specimen was peripheral blood, collected on day 0 of AZD1222 vaccination. In DNA, the CDR3 is TGTGCCATCACCTTACTTGGGACAGCCCTCTACGAGCAGTACTTC. Its translation is CAITLLGTALYEQYF.